This T cell receptor beta chain was retrieved from a study of shared clonotypes between healthy human individuals (dated by TCRdb to 2019 to 2021). General notes on the study: The cohort comprised a couple of women and a few men aged 18 to 49 years. Per donor, three plates each were used for CD4 naive and CD4 memory, two for CD8 naive, and one for CD8 memory. To estimate repertoire size and how much clonotypes are shared between individuals, the study performed deep sequencing of blood TCR repertoires from roughly five healthy adults. Libraries were prepared and TCR repertoires were sequenced by different laboratories using diverse techniques, in order to increase sequencing depth and limit assay-specific biases. Between about 0.94 and 8.9 billion PBMCs per donor were obtained by leukapheresis. The paper's findings and limits, for the study overall: The small number of donors limited the genetic and exposure-history diversity represented. When a handful of donors were compared, the shared fraction of clonotypes was around 4.6% for naive CD4, 3.5% to 4% for naive CD8, more than 2% for memory CD4, and 0.35% to 0.4% for memory CD8. Rarefaction of sorted-subset datasets indicated incomplete sequencing despite the large sequencing depth. Estimated clonotype richness was generally larger for naive than for memory subsets. Compared with non-shared clonotypes, the clonotypes found in all four sorted-subset donors had higher generation probabilities. Based on pairwise subsampling, the degree of clonotype sharing among donors was expected to be affected by sequencing depth. Sampling was limited to blood, and TCR repertoires in tissue likely differ from TCR repertoires in blood.

The CDR3 runs 14 amino acids, cysteine and phenylalanine included. Only the CDR3 part of the read is kept: 42 bases, read in frame from the first base. According to the germline V gene, CDR1 reads SGDLS and CDR2 reads YYNGEE. The germline V and J ends show losses of 4 bases and 2 bases respectively, and no gene match explains 2 bases of the junction. Turning to this clone: Which antigen it targets is not known. Base-call qualities are not available, and no considerably larger clone is one nucleotide away.

Using the deep immunoSEQ assay, multiplex PCR amplified TCR CDR3 regions from genomic DNA. For each cell subset, the extracted genomic DNA was distributed evenly across all wells of several immunoSEQ 96-well plates, and each plate served as one replicate. For sorted subsets, each replicate PCR was loaded with around 200 ng genomic DNA, equivalent to 25,000 to 35,000 T cell genomes. The purified libraries were quantified using a Qubit 3.0 fluorometer, sized with a Bioanalyzer 2100, and then quantified again using the KAPA Library Quantification kit. Each immunoSEQ 96-well plate was sequenced on its own single-read 150-cycle Illumina NextSeq 550 flow cell. The source study handled its data this way. The immunoSEQ output contained only junctional sequences without quality scores, so filtering could not match that applied to full-length reads. To assign V/J genes and CDR3, sequences were annotated against IMGT germline references using PyIR, a Python wrapper for IgBLAST v1.9. Reads were filtered out if the reads had weak V/J assignments (E-value above 1e-6), no CDR3, stop codons, out-of-frame junctions, or ambiguous translated residues. A V3J clonotype was defined by an identical inferred V gene, J gene, and CDR3 amino acid sequence. To compute the percentage overlap between repertoires, the number of shared unique clonotypes was divided by the size of the smaller repertoire. RTK rarefaction, the Chao1 estimator, and Recon v2.1 estimates of unobserved clonotypes were used to assess repertoire richness. For all TCRbeta clonotypes obtained by the gDNA method from a few donors, generation probabilities were computed with OLGA. Drawn from immuneACCESS, this table holds only the in-frame rearrangements with V and J called that TCRdb kept. Clones are partly lost; checked studies trace under half to an unresolved V gene and leave the rest unexplained. Clone size and the V and J calls come from that table; the DNA yielded D and trimming. Counted in this sample were millions of clones; approximately 94% of them appeared once. The ten biggest clones cover 0.9% to 1.4% of the sample.

For the CD8 naive samples, CD45RO-negative cells were positively selected for CCR7, yielding a CD45RA+CCR7+ population from which TemRA cells were excluded. Healthy HIV-negative adults with no recently reported acute infections or vaccinations were included as donors. Every donor was a Caucasian adult residing in Nashville, Tennessee, USA. Blood was collected by leukapheresis, and PBMCs were isolated by Ficoll-Histopaque density gradient centrifugation and then cryopreserved in liquid nitrogen vapor phase. Purity and quantity of every magnetically sorted T cell population were checked by analytical flow cytometry. Genomic DNA was isolated from each sorted fraction and quantified by UV absorbance on a Nanodrop 2000c.

The rearrangement combines TRBV9 with TRBJ2-7; 11 bases in between match TRBD2. The sequence was obtained from a man younger than 35 in good health. Material for sequencing was naive CD8+ T cells sorted from blood. Interpreted using the paper, the cell subset or site label stands for: CD45RA+CCR7+. The DNA reads as follows: TGTGCCAGCAGCCTTAGCGGGGGGGCCTACGAGCAGTACTTC. Its coded protein is CASSLSGGAYEQYF.